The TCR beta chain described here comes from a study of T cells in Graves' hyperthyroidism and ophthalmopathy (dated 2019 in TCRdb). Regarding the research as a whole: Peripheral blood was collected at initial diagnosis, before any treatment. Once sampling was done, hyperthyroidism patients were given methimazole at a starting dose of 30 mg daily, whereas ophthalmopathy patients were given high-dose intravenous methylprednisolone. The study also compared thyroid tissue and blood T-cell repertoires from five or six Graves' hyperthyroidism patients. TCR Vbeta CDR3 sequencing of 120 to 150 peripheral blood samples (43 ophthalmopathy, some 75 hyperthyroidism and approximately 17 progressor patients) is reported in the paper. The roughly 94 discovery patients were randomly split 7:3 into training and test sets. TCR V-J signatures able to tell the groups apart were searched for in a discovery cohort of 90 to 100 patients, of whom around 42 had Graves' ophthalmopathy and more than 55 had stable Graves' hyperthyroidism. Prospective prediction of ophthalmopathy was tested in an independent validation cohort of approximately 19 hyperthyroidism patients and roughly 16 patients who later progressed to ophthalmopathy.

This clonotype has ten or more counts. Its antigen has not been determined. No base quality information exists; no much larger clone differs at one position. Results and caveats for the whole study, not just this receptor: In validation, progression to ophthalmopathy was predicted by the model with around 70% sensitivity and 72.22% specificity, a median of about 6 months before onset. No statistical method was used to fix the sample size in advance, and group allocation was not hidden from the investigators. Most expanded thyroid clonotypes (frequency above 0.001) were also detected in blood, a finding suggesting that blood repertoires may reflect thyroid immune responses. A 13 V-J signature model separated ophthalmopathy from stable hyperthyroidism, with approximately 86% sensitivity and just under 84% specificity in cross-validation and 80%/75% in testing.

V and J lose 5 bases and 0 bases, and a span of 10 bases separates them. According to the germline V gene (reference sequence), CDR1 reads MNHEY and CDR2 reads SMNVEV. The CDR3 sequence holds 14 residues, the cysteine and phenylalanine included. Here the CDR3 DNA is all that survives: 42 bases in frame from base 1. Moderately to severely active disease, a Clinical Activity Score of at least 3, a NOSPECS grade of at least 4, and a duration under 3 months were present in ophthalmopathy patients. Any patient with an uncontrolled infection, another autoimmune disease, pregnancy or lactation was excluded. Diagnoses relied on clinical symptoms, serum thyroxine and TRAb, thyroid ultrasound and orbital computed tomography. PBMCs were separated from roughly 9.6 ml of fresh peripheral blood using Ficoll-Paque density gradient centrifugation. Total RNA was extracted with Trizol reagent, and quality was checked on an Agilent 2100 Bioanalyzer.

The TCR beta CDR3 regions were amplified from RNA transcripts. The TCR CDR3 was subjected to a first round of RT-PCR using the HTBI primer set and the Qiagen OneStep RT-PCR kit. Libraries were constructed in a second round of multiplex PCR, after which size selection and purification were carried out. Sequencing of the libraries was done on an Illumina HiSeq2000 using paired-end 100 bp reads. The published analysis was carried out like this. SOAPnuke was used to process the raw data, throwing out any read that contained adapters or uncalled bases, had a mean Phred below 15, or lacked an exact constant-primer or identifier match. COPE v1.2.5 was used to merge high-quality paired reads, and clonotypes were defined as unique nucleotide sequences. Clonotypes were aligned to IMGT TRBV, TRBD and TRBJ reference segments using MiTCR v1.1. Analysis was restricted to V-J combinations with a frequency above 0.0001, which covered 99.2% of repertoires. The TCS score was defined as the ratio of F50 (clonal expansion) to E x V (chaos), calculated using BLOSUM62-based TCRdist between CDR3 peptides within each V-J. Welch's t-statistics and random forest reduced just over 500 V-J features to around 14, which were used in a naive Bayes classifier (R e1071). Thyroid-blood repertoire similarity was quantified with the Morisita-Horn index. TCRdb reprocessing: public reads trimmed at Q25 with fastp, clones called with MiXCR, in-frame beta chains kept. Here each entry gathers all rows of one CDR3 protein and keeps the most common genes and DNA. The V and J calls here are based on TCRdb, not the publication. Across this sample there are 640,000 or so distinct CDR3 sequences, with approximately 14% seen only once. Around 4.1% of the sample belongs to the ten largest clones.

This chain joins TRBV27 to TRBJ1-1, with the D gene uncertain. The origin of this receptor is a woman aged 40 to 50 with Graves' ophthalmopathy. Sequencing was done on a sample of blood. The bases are TGTGCCAGCAGTCGGCGGGGAATGAACACTGAAGCTTTCTTT. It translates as CASSRRGMNTEAFF.